The 11 T cell receptor beta chains given below trace back to one sample, sequenced in a study of cytomegalovirus exposure and HLA in healthy donors. The PCR ran on 60 Vbeta and 13 Jbeta primers. Only in-frame clones appear in the TCRdb table, and some are missing; sequencing was by immunoSEQ multiplex PCR. This table holds about 110,000 clones, 73% found once. Sequencing was done on a sample of PBMCs. The receptors shown here come from a man aged 35 to 55 in good health and CMV-seronegative.

V is TRBV5-4 and J is TRBJ2-2; 7 nucleotides line up with TRBD2. The V gene's germline CDR1 is SGHNT and CDR2 YYREEE (reference sequence). Losses at the gene ends were 5 bases for V and 1 base for J; bases not matched to a gene: 2. The length of the CDR3 is 14 residues. This chain's CDR3 is CASRLAGNTGELFF. In nucleotides, the CDR3 is TGTGCCAGCAGATTAGCGGGGAACACCGGGGAGCTGTTTTTT.

This clone turned up a few times. This chain links TRBV27 with TRBJ2-5; the D gene is possibly TRBD1 (6 bases). The CDR3 loop spans 17 amino acids. CDR1 is MNHEY and CDR2 is SMNVEV in the germline V gene (reference sequence). V was cut by 4 bases and J by 1 base, with 19 bases left in between. CDR3 amino acids: CASSSNRDKGPQETQYF. The CDR3, as DNA: TGTGCCAGCAGTTCAAACCGGGACAAGGGCCCCCAAGAGACCCAGTACTTC.

This sequence joins TRBV6-5 and TRBJ2-7, with D possibly being TRBD1 (6 bases). Germline V lookup: CDR1 MNHEY, CDR2 SVGAGI. The V and J ends lost 6 bases and 7 bases respectively, with 16 bases between them. This CDR3 spans 13 amino acids. CDR3 sequence: CASRPRGGGEQYF. The CDR3 region has the DNA TGTGCCAGCAGGCCCAGGGGTGGTGGAGAGCAGTACTTC.

This chain connects TRBV4-1 to TRBJ2-7; tentatively, D is TRBD1 (6 bases). With 3 bases removed from V and 3 bases from J, the gap between germline ends came to 15 bases. This CDR3 has 15 amino acids. Germline lookup yields CDR1 MGHRA and CDR2 YSYEKL. CDR3 nucleotides: TGCGCCAGCAGCCAGGGGTTAGGGGGTTACTACGAGCAGTACTTC. Residues: CASSQGLGGYYEQYF.

The chain employs TRBV4-3 and TRBJ2-1, with 11 bases that match TRBD2. The CDR3 length is 13 residues. Germline CDR1 reads LGHNA; CDR2 reads YSLEER. The junction had 5 bases not matched to a gene; V was cut back by 0 bases and J by 16 bases. CDR3 amino acids: CASSQEGSGGVFF. The CDR3 DNA is TGCGCCAGCAGCCAAGAAGGTAGCGGGGGGGTTTTCTTC.

The table lists this clone with a few counts. The rearrangement uses TRBV5-1 and TRBJ2-1, with D possibly TRBD1 on 6 matching bases. V gave up 5 bases and J gave up 6 bases, with 15 bases separating them. The CDR3 loop spans 14 amino acids. Per germline, CDR1 SGHRS and CDR2 YFSETQ. CDR3 sequence reads: CASRVGGRANEQFF. CDR3 coding DNA: TGCGCCAGCAGAGTAGGGGGAAGGGCCAATGAGCAGTTCTTC.

The DNA for the CDR3 is TGTGCCGGAGAAATGAACACTGAAGCTTTCTTT. Amino acids: CAGEMNTEAFF. The chain employs TRBV7-9 and TRBJ1-1; the D is unclear. The CDR3 totals 11 residues. Trimming left V 11 bases short and J 0 bases short, with 7 bases between. Germline lookup yields CDR1 SEHNR and CDR2 FQNEAQ (reference sequence).

The rearrangement links TRBV11-2 to TRBJ2-7; D gene uncertain. V was clipped by 1 base and J by 2 bases, with 6 bases between them. Germline lookup yields CDR1 SGHAT and CDR2 FQNNGV. The CDR3 contains 13 residues. CDR3 residues: CASSLGQTYEQYF. DNA for the CDR3: TGTGCCAGCAGCTTAGGACAAACCTACGAGCAGTACTTC.

This clone was detected a few times. The rearrangement joins TRBV29-1 to TRBJ2-7; D is possibly TRBD1 (6 bases). Trimming removed 6 bases at V and 2 bases at J, with 11 bases between. Germline CDR1 and CDR2: SQVTM and ANQGSEA. CDR3 length equals 12 residues. This CDR3 is CSVSDSAYEQYF. As DNA, the CDR3 is TGCAGCGTCTCGGACAGCGCCTACGAGCAGTACTTC.

In its sample, this clone was seen once. The V gene is TRBV4-3, the J gene TRBJ2-1; a possible D gene is TRBD2 (5 bases). The V and J ends lost 2 bases and 9 bases respectively, with 14 bases between them. Germline V gives CDR1 LGHNA, CDR2 YSLEER. The CDR3 consists of 14 residues. The CDR3 nucleotides read TGCGCCAGCAGCCAACAAACTAGGGAAAGTGAGCAGTTCTTC. Translation gives CASSQQTRESEQFF.

This chain joins TRBV28 and TRBJ1-2; possibly TRBD1 for D (6 bases). Germline V gene lookup returns CDR1 MDHEN and CDR2 SYDVKM. The CDR3 sequence is 12 residues long. The V and J ends lost 5 bases and 7 bases respectively, with 11 bases between them. Written as DNA, the CDR3 is TGTGCCAGCAGTGCGACAGGATTTGGCTACACCTTC. This sequence encodes CASSATGFGYTF.